This TCR beta chain was captured in a study of blood T cell repertoires in COVID-19. The wider study: Italy, Spain and the United States were the sources of the convalescent and acute COVID-19 samples. PBMCs, B-cell-depleted T cells, or T cells were the source of the cDNA or gDNA that made up the material.

The CDR3 extends over 15 amino acids. The V segment lost 2 bases and the J segment 4 bases; nucleotides outside the gene matches: 6. The germline CDR1 and CDR2 sequences are SGHNT and YYREEE (reference sequence). In Seattle, patients joined the study during active infection and were tracked longitudinally. Original processing methods: Amplification from reference gene primers served as the basis for estimated nucleated cell counts. Clones were sequenced by immunoSEQ multiplex PCR, and TCRdb holds only the in-frame ones, with some missing. The DNA was the basis for D and trimming; V, J and clone size are from that table. This sample has 300,000 to 400,000 clones, with over 70% found just once.

The chain carries TRBV5-4 and TRBJ2-7; TRBD2 matches 10 bases. This clonotype originated in a woman aged 45-65 years with COVID-19, enrolled during active disease. The sequenced material came from peripheral blood. The CDR3 bases are TGTGCCAGCAGCTTTGCCACTAGCGGGATATACGAGCAGTACTTC. Translating gives CASSFATSGIYEQYF.